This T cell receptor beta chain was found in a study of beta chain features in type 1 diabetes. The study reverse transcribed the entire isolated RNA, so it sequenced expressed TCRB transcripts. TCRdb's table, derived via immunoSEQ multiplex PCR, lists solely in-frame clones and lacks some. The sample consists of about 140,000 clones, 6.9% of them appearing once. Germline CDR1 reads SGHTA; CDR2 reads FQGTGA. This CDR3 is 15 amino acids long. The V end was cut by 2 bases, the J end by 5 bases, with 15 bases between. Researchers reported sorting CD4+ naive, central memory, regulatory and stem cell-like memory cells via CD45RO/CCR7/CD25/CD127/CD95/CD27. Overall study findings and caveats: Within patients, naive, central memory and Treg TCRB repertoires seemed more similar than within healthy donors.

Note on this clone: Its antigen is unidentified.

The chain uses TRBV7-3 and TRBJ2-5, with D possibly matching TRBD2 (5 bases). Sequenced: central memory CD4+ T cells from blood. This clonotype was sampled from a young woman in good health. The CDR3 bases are TGTGCCAGCAGCTTACAACCGGGGAGAGGGGAGACCCAGTACTTC. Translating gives CASSLQPGRGETQYF.